The rows below give T cell receptor beta chains drawn from one sample of a study of blood T cell repertoires in COVID-19. TCRdb's table, derived via immunoSEQ multiplex PCR, lists solely in-frame clones and lacks some. The sample yields roughly 260,000 clones, approximately 92% seen once. Sequenced sample: peripheral blood. These receptors were taken from a person aged 18-30 years with COVID-19, enrolled during active disease. Each CDR3 is given with its conserved first and last residue. D genes are given only for firm matches. Size values are once, few and many counts, or a class for expanded clones, and some rows have none.

CDR3nt: TGTGCCAGTAGTCCCAGGGGAATCGCTGAAGCTTTCTTT; CDR3aa: CASSPRGIAEAFF; v_gene: TRBV19; len: 13; j_gene: TRBJ1-1; abundance: once; d_gene: NA
CDR3nt: TGCGCCAGCAGGTTGACAGACATGAACACTGAAGCTTTCTTT; CDR3aa: CASRLTDMNTEAFF; v_gene: TRBV5-1; len: 14; j_gene: TRBJ1-1; abundance: NA; d_gene: NA
CDR3nt: TGTGCCAGCAGCTCAAAGGAGGGCCGGCATGAGCAGTTCTTC; CDR3aa: CASSSKEGRHEQFF; v_gene: TRBV7-3; len: 14; j_gene: TRBJ2-1; abundance: NA; d_gene: NA
CDR3nt: TGTGCCACCAGTGATTCAGGGTACGGCAATCAGCCCCAGCATTTT; CDR3aa: CATSDSGYGNQPQHF; v_gene: TRBV24-1; len: 15; j_gene: TRBJ1-5; abundance: NA; d_gene: NA
CDR3nt: TGTGCCAGTAGTAGGACAGCAGGGACGGAGACCCAGTACTTC; CDR3aa: CASSRTAGTETQYF; v_gene: TRBV19; len: 14; j_gene: TRBJ2-5; abundance: NA; d_gene: NA
CDR3nt: TGTGCCAGCAGCTCCCGTGTTAGTGCCACAGATACGCAGTATTTT; CDR3aa: CASSSRVSATDTQYF; v_gene: TRBV7-6; len: 15; j_gene: TRBJ2-3; abundance: NA; d_gene: NA
CDR3nt: TGTGCCAGTAGTATGGGGACTAGCGGCCTCTCCTACGAGCAGTACTTC; CDR3aa: CASSMGTSGLSYEQYF; v_gene: TRBV19; len: 16; j_gene: TRBJ2-7; abundance: NA; d_gene: TRBD2
CDR3nt: TGTGCCAGCAGCCACCTCACTAGCGGGAGTAGGACCGGGGAGCTGTTTTTT; CDR3aa: CASSHLTSGSRTGELFF; v_gene: TRBV3-1/TRBV3-2; len: 17; j_gene: TRBJ2-2; abundance: NA; d_gene: TRBD2
CDR3nt: TGTGCCAGCAGTTACTCTGGGGGGTTGAGAAACACCATATATTTT; CDR3aa: CASSYSGGLRNTIYF; v_gene: TRBV6-5; len: 15; j_gene: TRBJ1-3; abundance: NA; d_gene: NA
CDR3nt: TGCGCCAGCAGCGTCGACAGGGTGGGAGAGCAGTACTTC; CDR3aa: CASSVDRVGEQYF; v_gene: TRBV5-1; len: 13; j_gene: TRBJ2-7; abundance: NA; d_gene: TRBD1
CDR3nt: TGTGCCAGTAGTGCCGGAGACAGGGGGGGCGAAAAACTGTTTTTT; CDR3aa: CASSAGDRGGEKLFF; v_gene: TRBV19; len: 15; j_gene: TRBJ1-4; abundance: NA; d_gene: TRBD1
CDR3nt: TGTGCCAGCAGGGAGGTTAACAAAAACATTCAGTACTTC; CDR3aa: CASREVNKNIQYF; v_gene: TRBV5-6; len: 13; j_gene: TRBJ2-4; abundance: NA; d_gene: NA
CDR3nt: TGTGCCAGCAGGACCTCTAGCGGGGCCATCCTCACAGATACGCAGTATTTT; CDR3aa: CASRTSSGAILTDTQYF; v_gene: TRBV28; len: 17; j_gene: TRBJ2-3; abundance: NA; d_gene: TRBD2
CDR3nt: TGTGCCAGCTCACCCGCCGGGACAGCTGAAGTTGAAGCTTTCTTT; CDR3aa: CASSPAGTAEVEAFF; v_gene: TRBV18; len: 15; j_gene: TRBJ1-1; abundance: NA; d_gene: TRBD1
CDR3nt: TGTGCCAGCAGCCAAGATCTAGGGTGGCGGGCCGAGCAGTACTTC; CDR3aa: CASSQDLGWRAEQYF; v_gene: TRBV14; len: 15; j_gene: TRBJ2-7; abundance: NA; d_gene: NA
CDR3nt: TGTGCCAGCAGCTTGGACAGAACTGAAGCTTTCTTT; CDR3aa: CASSLDRTEAFF; v_gene: TRBV5-4; len: 12; j_gene: TRBJ1-1; abundance: NA; d_gene: NA
CDR3nt: TGTGCCAGCAGCTCCGGGACAGCCTTCTCTGGAAACACCATATATTTT; CDR3aa: CASSSGTAFSGNTIYF; v_gene: TRBV7-8; len: 16; j_gene: TRBJ1-3; abundance: NA; d_gene: TRBD1
CDR3nt: TGTGCCACCAGTGATTTGGTCCCCGAGTCGTACAATGAGCAGTTCTTC; CDR3aa: CATSDLVPESYNEQFF; v_gene: TRBV24-1; len: 16; j_gene: TRBJ2-1; abundance: NA; d_gene: NA
CDR3nt: TGTGCCAGTAGTATGGGACTAGCGGGAACCGGGGAGCTGTTTTTT; CDR3aa: CASSMGLAGTGELFF; v_gene: TRBV19; len: 15; j_gene: TRBJ2-2; abundance: NA; d_gene: TRBD2
CDR3nt: TGTGCCAGCAGCTCCCGGGGAGCGGGGTATCAAGAGACCCAGTACTTC; CDR3aa: CASSSRGAGYQETQYF; v_gene: TRBV9; len: 16; j_gene: TRBJ2-5; abundance: NA; d_gene: TRBD2
CDR3nt: TGTGCCAGCAGCCGACAGGGTGGCTATGGCTACACCTTC; CDR3aa: CASSRQGGYGYTF; v_gene: TRBV12-3/TRBV12-4; len: 13; j_gene: TRBJ1-2; abundance: NA; d_gene: TRBD1
CDR3nt: TGTGCCAGCAGCTTAGTACCAGCGGGTCTCCGGGATCTTGAGCAGTTCTTC; CDR3aa: CASSLVPAGLRDLEQFF; v_gene: TRBV7-8; len: 17; j_gene: TRBJ2-1; abundance: NA; d_gene: NA
CDR3nt: TGTGCCAGCAGCGACAGGGTAACCGACTATGGCTACACCTTC; CDR3aa: CASSDRVTDYGYTF; v_gene: TRBV7-8; len: 14; j_gene: TRBJ1-2; abundance: NA; d_gene: TRBD1
CDR3nt: TGTGCCAGCAGCCCACCTACGGGGATAGAGACCCAGTACTTC; CDR3aa: CASSPPTGIETQYF; v_gene: TRBV21-1; len: 14; j_gene: TRBJ2-5; abundance: few; d_gene: NA
CDR3nt: TGTGCCAGCAGTGAATCAGCTAGCGGAGCCTACAATGAGCAGTTCTTC; CDR3aa: CASSESASGAYNEQFF; v_gene: TRBV25-1; len: 16; j_gene: TRBJ2-1; abundance: NA; d_gene: TRBD2
CDR3nt: TGTGCCAGTAGTATAGACCGGGACAGGCCGAACACTGAAGCTTTCTTT; CDR3aa: CASSIDRDRPNTEAFF; v_gene: TRBV19; len: 16; j_gene: TRBJ1-1; abundance: NA; d_gene: TRBD1
CDR3nt: TGCGCCAGCAGCTTGGTCTCAGTTCAGGTCACCGGGGAGCTGTTTTTT; CDR3aa: CASSLVSVQVTGELFF; v_gene: TRBV5-1; len: 16; j_gene: TRBJ2-2; abundance: NA; d_gene: NA
CDR3nt: TGTGCCAGCAGCTTGGTCGGGTACACCGGGGAGCTGTTTTTT; CDR3aa: CASSLVGYTGELFF; v_gene: TRBV5-6; len: 14; j_gene: TRBJ2-2; abundance: NA; d_gene: NA
CDR3nt: TGTGCCAGCAGCGGCGGGACAGGGAGCTACGAGCAGTACTTC; CDR3aa: CASSGGTGSYEQYF; v_gene: TRBV2; len: 14; j_gene: TRBJ2-7; abundance: NA; d_gene: TRBD1
CDR3nt: TGTGCCAGCAGGCTAGCGGGAGGAGGCTCCTACGAGCAGTACTTC; CDR3aa: CASRLAGGGSYEQYF; v_gene: TRBV27; len: 15; j_gene: TRBJ2-7; abundance: NA; d_gene: TRBD2
CDR3nt: TGTGCCAGCAGCTTTACAGGGAGAATCCACGAGCAGTACTTC; CDR3aa: CASSFTGRIHEQYF; v_gene: TRBV7-9; len: 14; j_gene: TRBJ2-7; abundance: NA; d_gene: NA
CDR3nt: TGTGCCAGCAGCCTACAGGGGGCGGGGCAGCCCCAGCATTTT; CDR3aa: CASSLQGAGQPQHF; v_gene: TRBV5-4; len: 14; j_gene: TRBJ1-5; abundance: NA; d_gene: TRBD1
CDR3nt: TGTGCCAGCAGCTTACAAGGGGGTAGCGCCGGGGAGCTGTTTTTT; CDR3aa: CASSLQGGSAGELFF; v_gene: TRBV11-2; len: 15; j_gene: TRBJ2-2; abundance: once; d_gene: NA
CDR3nt: TGTGCCAGCCGAGCCCCCTATAGCGGGACGGTAGCCAAAAACATTCAGTACTTC; CDR3aa: CASRAPYSGTVAKNIQYF; v_gene: TRBV27; len: 18; j_gene: TRBJ2-4; abundance: NA; d_gene: TRBD2
CDR3nt: TGTGCCAGCAAACTATCCCCGCGGGGGACTGGAGATAACTATGGCTACACCTTC; CDR3aa: CASKLSPRGTGDNYGYTF; v_gene: TRBV7-8; len: 18; j_gene: TRBJ1-2; abundance: NA; d_gene: NA
CDR3nt: TGTGCCAGCAGCCCGGGACTAGCCGCAGAGCAGTACTTC; CDR3aa: CASSPGLAAEQYF; v_gene: TRBV5-6; len: 13; j_gene: TRBJ2-7; abundance: NA; d_gene: TRBD2
CDR3nt: TGTGCCAGCAGCCCCGAGTTTGAAGCGGGGCAGTACTTC; CDR3aa: CASSPEFEAGQYF; v_gene: TRBV9; len: 13; j_gene: TRBJ2-7; abundance: NA; d_gene: NA
CDR3nt: TGTGCCAGCATTAAGGGGCCTGTGGCTAATGAAAAACTGTTTTTT; CDR3aa: CASIKGPVANEKLFF; v_gene: TRBV6-1; len: 15; j_gene: TRBJ1-4; abundance: NA; d_gene: NA
CDR3nt: TGCGCCAGCAGCTTTTCGGGTAACAATGAGCAGTTCTTC; CDR3aa: CASSFSGNNEQFF; v_gene: TRBV5-1; len: 13; j_gene: TRBJ2-1; abundance: NA; d_gene: NA
CDR3nt: TGTGCCAGCAATCCGGGACTAGCGGGATCCGAGCAGTACTTC; CDR3aa: CASNPGLAGSEQYF; v_gene: TRBV2; len: 14; j_gene: TRBJ2-7; abundance: NA; d_gene: TRBD2
CDR3nt: TGTGCCAGCAGCGGACTAGCGGTCTCCTACAATGAGCAGTTCTTC; CDR3aa: CASSGLAVSYNEQFF; v_gene: TRBV7-2; len: 15; j_gene: TRBJ2-1; abundance: NA; d_gene: TRBD2
CDR3nt: TGTGCCAGCAGGAACGGGGGCGGGAGAGGGGAGCAGTACTTC; CDR3aa: CASRNGGGRGEQYF; v_gene: TRBV27; len: 14; j_gene: TRBJ2-7; abundance: NA; d_gene: NA
CDR3nt: TGTGCCACCAGCCTAGCGGGAATGGAGACCCAGTACTTC; CDR3aa: CATSLAGMETQYF; v_gene: TRBV24-1; len: 13; j_gene: TRBJ2-5; abundance: NA; d_gene: TRBD2
CDR3nt: TGCAGCGTTGGACGACTAGCGGGAGGACTTGGGGAGCTGTTTTTT; CDR3aa: CSVGRLAGGLGELFF; v_gene: TRBV29-1; len: 15; j_gene: TRBJ2-2; abundance: NA; d_gene: TRBD2
CDR3nt: TGTGCCACCGCGGGCGACACCGATGGGCAGCGGGGGAACTACGAGCAGTACTTC; CDR3aa: CATAGDTDGQRGNYEQYF; v_gene: TRBV24-1; len: 18; j_gene: TRBJ2-7; abundance: NA; d_gene: TRBD2
CDR3nt: TGTGCCAGCAGCTTAGGGGGACAGGGGGACGGCTACACCTTC; CDR3aa: CASSLGGQGDGYTF; v_gene: TRBV13; len: 14; j_gene: TRBJ1-2; abundance: NA; d_gene: TRBD1
CDR3nt: TGCAGTGCCAGGCCTAATGAGCAGTTCTTC; CDR3aa: CSARPNEQFF; v_gene: TRBV20-1; len: 10; j_gene: TRBJ2-1; abundance: NA; d_gene: NA